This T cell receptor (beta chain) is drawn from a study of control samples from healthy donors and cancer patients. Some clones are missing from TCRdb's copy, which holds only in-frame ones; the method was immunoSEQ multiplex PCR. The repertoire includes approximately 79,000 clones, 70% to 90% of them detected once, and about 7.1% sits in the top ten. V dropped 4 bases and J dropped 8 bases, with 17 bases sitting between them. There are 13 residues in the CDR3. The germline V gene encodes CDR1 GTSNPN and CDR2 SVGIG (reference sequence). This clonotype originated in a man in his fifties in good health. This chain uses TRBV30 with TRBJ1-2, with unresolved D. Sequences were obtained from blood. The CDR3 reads CAWKEYTMNGYTF. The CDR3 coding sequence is TGTGCCTGGAAGGAGTACACGATGAACGGCTACACCTTC.